These 31 T cell receptor beta chains were all obtained from the same sample, sequenced in a study of blood T cell repertoires in COVID-19. Generated by immunoSEQ multiplex PCR, the TCRdb table keeps only in-frame clones and is missing some. The table has about 140,000 clones, 70% to 90% seen once; the top ten hold over 2.5%. Sample: peripheral blood. These TCRs come from a man between 50 and 59 years old with acute or convalescent COVID-19.

The CDR3, as DNA: TGTGCCACCAGCAGGGATACAGGGGCCCCCGCCGGAGCTTTCTTT. It translates to CATSRDTGAPAGAFF. V and J are TRBV15 and TRBJ1-1, with 7 nucleotides matching TRBD1. V shed 3 bases and J 10 bases; nucleotides not matched to a gene: 14. The CDR3 has 15 amino acids. The germline gives CDR1 LNHNV, CDR2 YYDKDF (reference sequence).

The chain combines TRBV28 with TRBJ2-3; 8 bases fit TRBD2. This CDR3 comprises 15 residues. Per germline, CDR1 MDHEN and CDR2 SYDVKM. Trimming removed 6 bases from V and 1 base from J; junction bases left unmatched: 6. CDR3 DNA sequence: TGTGCCAGCAGAGAAAGCGGGAGAGGCACAGATACGCAGTATTTT. It yields the protein CASRESGRGTDTQYF.

The CDR3 loop is CASSLSQSMNTEAFF. The CDR3 DNA sequence: TGTGCCAGCAGTTTATCCCAAAGCATGAACACTGAAGCTTTCTTT. The V gene is TRBV28, the J gene TRBJ1-1, with D unresolved. In germline, CDR1 is MDHEN, CDR2 SYDVKM. The CDR3 runs 15 residues. Deletions cut 1 base from V and 0 bases from J, with 9 bases between.

This clone was counted only a few times. V is TRBV19 and J is TRBJ2-6; D possibly corresponds to TRBD2 (6 bases). The V gene lost 5 bases and the J gene lost 0 bases, with 11 bases spanning the gap. CDR1 and CDR2 from the germline V gene are LNHDA and SQIVND (reference sequence). CDR3 size: 16 residues. CDR3 bases: TGTGCCAGTAGTCTTAAGGGACTCTCTGGGGCCAACGTCCTGACTTTC. It yields the protein CASSLKGLSGANVLTF.

The chain has TRBV4-2 and TRBJ2-1; 11 bases match TRBD2. CDR3 size: 17 residues. Germline V gene lookup returns CDR1 LGHNA and CDR2 YNFKEQ. Trimming cost V 4 bases and J 0 bases; bases outside gene matches: 5. As DNA, the CDR3 is TGTGCCAGCAGCCGATTAGCGGGAGGGAGCTCCTACAATGAGCAGTTCTTC. It codes for CASSRLAGGSSYNEQFF.

The chain recombines TRBV18 with TRBJ1-1; D not certain. CDR3 length: 12 amino acids. With 3 bases removed from V and 4 bases from J, the gap between germline ends came to 6 bases. CDR1 is KGHSH and CDR2 is LQKENI in the germline V gene. This CDR3 reads CASSPYGTEAFF. DNA for the CDR3: TGTGCCAGCTCACCCTATGGCACTGAAGCTTTCTTT.

The chain carries TRBV10-1 and TRBJ2-3; TRBD2 matches at 13 bases. This CDR3 has 17 residues. Germline V CDR1 and CDR2: WNHNN, SYGVQD (reference sequence). The V and J ends lost 6 bases and 4 bases, in that order; junction bases with no gene match: 10. DNA of the CDR3: TGCGCCAGCAGCGGACTAGCGGGAGCAACGGAATCAGATACGCAGTATTTT. Protein: CASSGLAGATESDTQYF.

V usage is TRBV18 and J usage is TRBJ2-7; TRBD2 aligns across 13 bases. The V and J ends lost 2 bases and 6 bases, in that order; junction bases with no gene match: 4. The CDR3 runs to 15 residues. Germline loops: CDR1 KGHSH, CDR2 LQKENI. CDR3 region: CASSPRTSGSREQYF. The CDR3 region has the DNA TGTGCCAGCTCACCAAGGACTAGCGGGAGTCGCGAGCAGTACTTC.

The chain has TRBV28 and TRBJ2-2; TRBD2 aligns across 14 bases. Per the germline V gene, CDR1 is MDHEN and CDR2 is SYDVKM. Germline trimming cut 7 bases from V and 1 base from J; bases unmatched to any gene: 8. There are 18 residues in the CDR3. The CDR3 DNA follows: TGTGCCAGCAACAAGGGGACTAGCGGGAGTCTGAACACCGGGGAGCTGTTTTTT. This sequence encodes CASNKGTSGSLNTGELFF. Variable domain in full (rest from reference TRBV28 and TRBJ2-2): DVKVTQSSRYLVKRTGEKVFLECVQDMDHENMFWYRQDPGLGLRLIYFSYDVKMKEKGDIPEGYSVSREKKERFSLILESASTNQTSMYLCASNKGTSGSLNTGELFFGEGSRLTVL.

CDR3 region: CASSDSISFNETGAEKLFF. CDR3 coding DNA: TGTGCCAGCAGTGACTCGATCTCTTTTAATGAGACAGGAGCTGAAAAACTGTTTTTT. The V gene is TRBV6-4, the J gene TRBJ1-4; possibly TRBD1 for D (6 bases). The germline V and J ends were trimmed by 0 bases and 7 bases, with 24 bases remaining between them. This CDR3 contains 19 residues. Germline CDR1 MRHNA, CDR2 SNTAGT.

The chain uses TRBV10-3 and TRBJ2-1; tentative D call: TRBD2 (6 bases). This CDR3 spans 14 amino acids. Trimming took off 7 bases at V and 7 bases at J, with 17 bases between the two ends. Germline-derived CDR1 and CDR2 are ENHRY and SYGVKD. In DNA form, the CDR3 reads TGTGCCATCACTCGGGGAGGCTCTGCTAATGAGCAGTTCTTC. It yields the protein CAITRGGSANEQFF.

This clone was found once. This rearrangement joins TRBV6-6 to TRBJ1-2; D gene uncertain. CDR1 is MNHNY and CDR2 is SVGAGI in the germline V gene (reference sequence). V was cut by 1 base and J by 0 bases, with 6 bases left in between. The CDR3 has 14 amino acids. The CDR3 bases are TGTGCCAGCAGTTACTTGAGTACTAACTATGGCTACACCTTC. Its protein product is CASSYLSTNYGYTF.

The chain is built from TRBV10-3 and TRBJ2-2, with 7 bases lining up with TRBD1. Losses at the gene ends were 6 bases for V and 8 bases for J; bases not matched to a gene: 3. Germline CDR1 reads ENHRY; CDR2 reads SYGVKD. The CDR3 runs to 12 residues. In nucleotides, the CDR3 is TGTGCCATCAGCGACAGGGCTGGGGAGCTGTTTTTT. It encodes CAISDRAGELFF.

This rearrangement joins TRBV3-1 (or the pseudogene TRBV3-2) to TRBJ2-5, with 13 bases identical to TRBD2. CDR3 length: 14 amino acids. The germline CDR1 and CDR2 sequences are LGHDT and YNNKEL (reference sequence). Losses at the gene ends were 3 bases for V and 5 bases for J; bases not matched to a gene: 0. In DNA, the CDR3 is TGTGCCAGCAGCCAGACTAGCGGGAGGGAGACCCAGTACTTC. Its translation: CASSQTSGRETQYF.

The chain joins TRBV13 to TRBJ2-7; no clear D. The germline CDR1 and CDR2 sequences are PRHDT and FYEKMQ (reference sequence). The V and J ends lost 2 bases and 3 bases respectively, with 14 bases between them. The CDR3 consists of 15 residues. CDR3 residues: CASSLRAGRSYEQYF. The CDR3 DNA reads TGTGCCAGCAGCTTACGAGCAGGTCGAAGCTACGAGCAGTACTTC.

The chain couples TRBV19 to TRBJ1-1; D uncertain. Germline V CDR1 and CDR2: LNHDA, SQIVND (reference sequence). With 1 base removed from V and 1 base from J, the gap between germline ends came to 10 bases. The CDR3 consists of 15 residues. The CDR3 bases are TGTGCCAGTAGTATAGGTTTTGAGAGGAACACTGAAGCTTTCTTT. It yields the protein CASSIGFERNTEAFF.

The rearrangement joins TRBV27 to TRBJ2-2; 11 bases align to TRBD2. The CDR3 is 18 residues long. Germline CDR1 reads MNHEY; CDR2 reads SMNVEV (reference sequence). J gave up 0 bases and V 5 bases, and 8 bases lay outside the gene matches. CDR3 region: CASSPWASGRSNTGELFF. The CDR3 DNA reads TGTGCCAGCAGTCCCTGGGCTAGCGGGAGGTCGAACACCGGGGAGCTGTTTTTT.

The chain has TRBV29-1 and TRBJ2-1, with D maybe TRBD1 (6 bases). In germline, CDR1 is SQVTM, CDR2 ANQGSEA. CDR3 length: 14 residues. The V and J ends lost 3 bases and 7 bases respectively, with 16 bases between them. CDR3 sequence (DNA): TGCAGCGTTGAGTTGGGGGCACCGGGGAATGAGCAGTTCTTC. Translation: CSVELGAPGNEQFF.

CDR3 in amino acids: CASSLTPQGKNTEAFF. DNA for the CDR3: TGCGCCAGCAGCTTGACCCCTCAGGGCAAGAACACTGAAGCTTTCTTT. V gene TRBV5-1 combines with J gene TRBJ1-1, with D perhaps TRBD1 (5 bases). Germline-derived CDR1 and CDR2 are SGHRS and YFSETQ. The CDR3 length is 16 residues. Trimming shortened V by 1 base and J by 1 base, and 14 bases separated the two germline ends.

This chain links TRBV3-1 (or the pseudogene TRBV3-2) with TRBJ2-7; 8 bases fit TRBD2. Unmatched junction bases numbered 5, after V lost 0 bases and J lost 4 bases. The CDR3 is 15 residues long. In germline, CDR1 is LGHDT, CDR2 YNNKEL (reference sequence). Written as DNA, the CDR3 is TGTGCCAGCAGCCAAGAAACTAGCGGCCTATACGAGCAGTACTTC. Its protein is CASSQETSGLYEQYF.

This clone occurred once. This sequence joins TRBV27 and TRBJ1-1; 10 bases line up with TRBD1. Trimming removed 4 bases from V and 6 bases from J; junction bases left unmatched: 8. This CDR3 spans 15 amino acids. The germline CDR1 and CDR2 sequences are MNHEY and SMNVEV (reference sequence). CDR3 sequence reads: CASSYGDRGVAEAFF. The CDR3 DNA follows: TGTGCCAGCAGTTATGGGGACAGGGGAGTTGCTGAAGCTTTCTTT.

The J gene is TRBJ2-1, the V gene TRBV29-1; possibly TRBD1 for D (6 bases). The CDR3 sequence is 16 residues long. V lost 2 bases to trimming and J lost 4 bases, with 18 bases between them. The germline V gene encodes CDR1 SQVTM and CDR2 ANQGSEA. The DNA of the CDR3 is TGCAGCGTTGAAAGCCCCACAGGGAGATGGTACAATGAGCAGTTCTTC. Translation: CSVESPTGRWYNEQFF.

This clone was seen only a few times. The chain employs TRBV19 and TRBJ1-1; 9 bases map to TRBD1. The CDR3 extends over 14 amino acids. J gave up 5 bases and V 6 bases, and 7 bases lay outside the gene matches. Germline CDR1 is LNHDA and CDR2 is SQIVND (reference sequence). The CDR3 loop is CASRGTGRKTEAFF. CDR3 in DNA: TGTGCCAGTAGGGGGACAGGGAGGAAAACTGAAGCTTTCTTT.

The V gene is TRBV13, the J gene TRBJ2-3; TRBD2 matches at 11 bases. CDR1 and CDR2 (germline): PRHDT, FYEKMQ (reference sequence). This CDR3 comprises 15 residues. J gave up 5 bases and V 9 bases, and 10 bases lay outside the gene matches. The CDR3 here is CASTLAGGPVDTQYF. The CDR3 nucleotides read TGTGCCAGTACCTTAGCGGGGGGGCCGGTAGATACGCAGTATTTT.

CDR3 loop: CASSYGGLAAPYEQYF. The CDR3 bases are TGTGCCAGCAGTTATGGGGGACTAGCGGCCCCCTACGAGCAGTACTTC. The genes are TRBV6-5 and TRBJ2-7; 11 bases match TRBD2. The CDR3 sequence is 16 residues long. The V and J ends lost 3 bases and 2 bases, in that order; junction bases with no gene match: 6. Looked up from germline, CDR1 is MNHEY and CDR2 is SVGAGI.

The chain joins TRBV5-1 to TRBJ1-2, with D maybe TRBD1 (5 bases). This CDR3 is built from 13 residues. V was trimmed by 2 bases and J by 4 bases, leaving 9 bases between them. Per the germline V gene, CDR1 is SGHRS and CDR2 is YFSETQ. In DNA form, the CDR3 reads TGCGCCAGCAGCTTTTCTACAGGCTATGGCTACACCTTC. Amino acids: CASSFSTGYGYTF.

V gene TRBV14 combines with J gene TRBJ1-2; 10 nucleotides match TRBD1. The length of the CDR3 is 15 residues. With V trimmed by 4 bases and J by 3 bases, 5 bases remained unmatched. Germline V CDR1 and CDR2: SGHDN, FVKESK. The CDR3 DNA reads TGTGCCAGCAGCCCCGACAGGGGGCTTTACTATGGCTACACCTTC. Translated, it gives CASSPDRGLYYGYTF.

The V call is TRBV5-4, the J call TRBJ2-1, with TRBD2 identical over 11 bases. Germline CDR1 reads SGHNT; CDR2 reads YYREEE (reference sequence). The CDR3 consists of 14 residues. Trimming cost V 4 bases and J 5 bases; bases outside gene matches: 2. This CDR3 reads CASSPTSGDNEQFF. Written as DNA, the CDR3 is TGTGCCAGCAGCCCGACTAGCGGGGACAATGAGCAGTTCTTC.

V usage is TRBV19 and J usage is TRBJ2-5; 14 bases are a match to TRBD2. The V and J ends lost 10 bases and 4 bases, in that order; junction bases with no gene match: 2. The germline gives CDR1 LNHDA, CDR2 SQIVND (reference sequence). The CDR3 runs to 13 residues. The CDR3 sequence: CATGTSGRETQYF. The CDR3 DNA follows: TGTGCCACTGGGACTAGCGGGAGAGAGACCCAGTACTTC.

CDR3 sequence reads: CASSLGREGNQPQHF. In DNA, the CDR3 is TGTGCCAGCAGCTTAGGGAGGGAAGGCAATCAGCCCCAGCATTTT. The J gene is TRBJ1-5, the V gene TRBV11-1, with D hard to call. This CDR3 has 15 amino acids. Trimming stripped 1 base from V and 2 bases from J, with 9 bases between. The germline V gene encodes CDR1 SGHAT and CDR2 FQDESV (reference sequence). The variable domain in full, with the rest retrieved from reference TRBV11-1 and TRBJ1-5, is EAEVAQSPRYKITEKSQAVAFWCDPISGHATLYWYRQILGQGPELLVQFQDESVVDDSQLPKDRFSAERLKGVDSTLKIQPAELGDSAMYLCASSLGREGNQPQHFGDGTRLSIL.

V is TRBV9 and J is TRBJ2-5; weak D call: TRBD1 (5 bases). Germline V gene sequence: CDR1 SGDLS, CDR2 YYNGEE. CDR3 length equals 15 residues. V was clipped by 0 bases and J by 5 bases, with 14 bases between them. In DNA form, the CDR3 reads TGTGCCAGCAGCGTAGTACCAGGGTCGCGGGAGACCCAGTACTTC. It specifies CASSVVPGSRETQYF.